These T cell receptor beta chains were read from a single sample in a study of blood T cells in healthy people across ages. Each CDR3 protein gets one entry after TCRdb re-called the 5' RACE reads with MiXCR. The sample gives 2 million or so distinct CDR3 sequences, about 49% of which show up once; approximately 2.1% is in the top ten. Sequencing was done on a sample of blood. These TCRs come from a woman aged 40 to 50 in good health. Each CDR3 is given with its conserved first and last residue. The D gene is left open where the match is weak. The size of a clone is reported for some rows only, either as once, few or many, or as a class for expanded clones.

>TRBD2|TRBJ2-3|16|-|TRBV7-9
TGTGCCAGCAGCACAGCTAGCGGGGGTAGCACAGATACGCAGTATTTT
CASSTASGGSTDTQYF
>TRBD1|TRBJ2-1|16|-|TRBV7-2
TGTGCCAGCAGCTTAGGTTTGGGCAGGGGGCAAAATGAGCAGTTCTTC
CASSLGLGRGQNEQFF
>TRBD2|TRBJ2-1|14|-|TRBV20-1
TGCAGTGCTAGAGCACCCGGGACTATCGGCGGGCAGTTCTTC
CSARAPGTIGGQFF
>TRBD1|TRBJ2-7|13|-|TRBV2
TGTGCCAGCAGGTACAGGGGGAGCTACGAGCAGTACTTC
CASRYRGSYEQYF
>-|TRBJ2-1|15|-|TRBV4-3
TGCGCCAGCAGCCAATTACCGCGGACCTTCAATGAGCAGTTCTTC
CASSQLPRTFNEQFF
>TRBD2|TRBJ2-3|15|few|TRBV6-2/TRBV6-3
TGTGCCAGCAGTCCCCTGGGTAGCGGGGGTGATACGCAGTATTTT
CASSPLGSGGDTQYF
>-|TRBJ2-7|14|-|TRBV4-3
TGCGCCGGCAGCCAAGCATTCGGTCGGTACGAGCAGTACTTC
CAGSQAFGRYEQYF
>TRBD1|TRBJ2-4|14|-|TRBV5-6
TGTGCCAGCAGCACCCGGGACAGGATAGAGGCCCAGTACTTC
CASSTRDRIEAQYF
>TRBD1|TRBJ2-3|16|-|TRBV6-2/TRBV6-3
TGTGCCAGGTCCGGGACAGGGGGCGCGGTGGCAGATACGCAGTATTTT
CARSGTGGAVADTQYF
>-|TRBJ1-5|13|many|TRBV3-1
TGTGCCAGCAGTATTGACAGCAATCAGCCCCAGCATTTT
CASSIDSNQPQHF
>-|TRBJ2-7|14|few|TRBV9
TGTGCCAGCAGCGTAGGCGTCGACTCCTACGAGCAGTACTTC
CASSVGVDSYEQYF
>TRBD2|TRBJ2-1|18|-|TRBV13
TGTGCCAACAGCTTAGTGAGCGGGGGGTTCCCAGCGAGAGATGAGCAGTTCTTC
CANSLVSGGFPARDEQFF
>TRBD1|TRBJ1-6|14|few|TRBV3-1
TGTGCCAGCAGCCAGGGGACAGGGATTTCACCCCTCCACTTT
CASSQGTGISPLHF
>-|TRBJ2-5|14|-|TRBV7-2
TGTGCCAGCAGCCGCGGGCAGGGCGAGGAGACCCAGTACTTC
CASSRGQGEETQYF
>TRBD2|TRBJ2-1|16|-|TRBV12-3/TRBV12-4
TGTGCCAGCAGTTCGGAGCGGGGGTCCTTCTACAATGAGCAGTTCTTC
CASSSERGSFYNEQFF
>TRBD1|TRBJ1-2|14|-|TRBV29-1
TGCAGCGTTGTTGTGGGACAGGGGTTGGGAGGCTACACCTTC
CSVVVGQGLGGYTF
>-|TRBJ2-5|12|-|TRBV20-1
TGCAGTGCTGAGCCCTTAGCTGTGACCCAGTACTTC
CSAEPLAVTQYF
>-|TRBJ2-6|15|-|TRBV10-1
TGCGCCAGCAGTGGCGCACACTCTGGGGCCAACGTCCTGACTTTC
CASSGAHSGANVLTF
>TRBD1|TRBJ1-4|16|-|TRBV9
TGTGCCAGCAGCCCCCAAGGAGACAGGGTCCATGAAAAACTGTTTTTT
CASSPQGDRVHEKLFF
>TRBD2|TRBJ2-1|18|-|TRBV12-3/TRBV12-4
TGTGCCAGCAGGGAAGGACTAGCGGGGTCGAGCTCCTACAATGAGCAGTTCTTC
CASREGLAGSSSYNEQFF
>-|TRBJ2-5|14|-|TRBV20-1
TGCAGTGCTAGGGGGAGGGGGGGCCATAGGGAGCAGTACTTC
CSARGRGGHREQYF
>-|TRBJ2-3|14|once|TRBV20-1
TGCAGTGCTACCGCACAGCCAGAGCCAGATACGCAGTATTTT
CSATAQPEPDTQYF
>-|TRBJ2-1|10|many|TRBV2
TGTGCCAGCAGTACATTTGAGCAGTTCTTC
CASSTFEQFF
>-|TRBJ2-5|16|few|TRBV7-2
TGTGCCAGCAGCTATATGGGAAACAGTTTACCAGAGACCCAGTACTTC
CASSYMGNSLPETQYF
>TRBD2|TRBJ2-1|15|once|TRBV6-2/TRBV6-3
TGTGCCAGCAGTTACGGACTAGCGGGGGACAATGAGCAGTTCTTC
CASSYGLAGDNEQFF
>-|TRBJ1-2|11|few|TRBV5-8
TGTGCCAGCAGCTTGGTCGCCCTCTACACCTTC
CASSLVALYTF
>-|TRBJ2-5|14|few|TRBV6-2/TRBV6-3
TGTGCCAGCGTGAACGGGGGCAGGATGAAGACCCAGTACTTC
CASVNGGRMKTQYF
>TRBD2|TRBJ2-5|16|-|TRBV29-1
TGCAGCGTTGAGGCGGCTGGGCGGGGGGGCCTAAAGACCCAGTACTTC
CSVEAAGRGGLKTQYF
>-|TRBJ1-1|13|-|TRBV20-1
TGCAGTGCTAGGTCCTCGGGGGACACTGAAGCTTTCTTT
CSARSSGDTEAFF
>TRBD2|TRBJ2-3|16|-|TRBV20-1
TGCAGTGCTAGCCTAATCGCTAGCGGGGGGGGCGATACGCAGTATTTT
CSASLIASGGGDTQYF
>-|TRBJ1-2|13|-|TRBV10-2
TGCGCCAGCAGTGAGATAGACATGTTTGGCTACACCTTC
CASSEIDMFGYTF
>-|TRBJ2-7|13|-|TRBV7-2
TGTGCCAGCAGCCAACCCAACAGGGCCGAGCAGTACTTC
CASSQPNRAEQYF
>-|TRBJ2-7|14|-|TRBV12-3/TRBV12-4
TGTGCCAGCAGCTTGGTAGAGGGGGGCTACGAGCAGTACTTC
CASSLVEGGYEQYF
>-|TRBJ1-2|14|once|TRBV7-2
TGTGCCAGCAGCCAGACGGGCCCGAACTATGGCTACACCTTC
CASSQTGPNYGYTF
>-|TRBJ2-6|15|many|TRBV19
TGTGCCAGTAGTGGACGGGCCTCTGGGGCCAACGTCCTGACTTTC
CASSGRASGANVLTF
>-|TRBJ2-5|13|few|TRBV12-3/TRBV12-4
TGTGCCAGCAGCCCAGACGGTAAAGAGACCCAGTACTTC
CASSPDGKETQYF
>-|TRBJ2-1|14|once|TRBV24-1
TGTGCCACCAGTGATTTGGAACAAATCAATGAGCAGTTCTTC
CATSDLEQINEQFF
>TRBD1|TRBJ2-5|14|few|TRBV7-2
TGTGCCAGCAGCAAGGACAGGGGAGGAGAGACCCAGTACTTC
CASSKDRGGETQYF
>-|TRBJ2-5|14|-|TRBV20-1
TGCAGTGCGGGGTCGGACGGCAGTTACAATGAGCAGTACTTC
CSAGSDGSYNEQYF
>-|TRBJ1-2|15|few|TRBV7-9
TGTGCCAGCAGCTTAGCGTCCGGCATTAACTATGGCTACACCTTC
CASSLASGINYGYTF
>TRBD2|TRBJ2-3|17|-|TRBV10-1
TGCGCCAGCAGTGAGCCGCGGGCGGGGGAGGGTGGAGATACGCAGTATTTT
CASSEPRAGEGGDTQYF
>-|TRBJ2-7|13|-|TRBV29-1
TGCAGCGGCGAGGAACCCCGGGGGTCCGAGCAGTACTTC
CSGEEPRGSEQYF
>-|TRBJ2-5|13|-|TRBV24-1
TGTGCCACCAGGGCCCAGGGGGGCGAGACCCAGTACTTC
CATRAQGGETQYF
>-|TRBJ2-4|12|-|TRBV20-1
TGCAGTGCTAGGGCCCAGGGAAACATTCAGTACTTC
CSARAQGNIQYF
>-|TRBJ1-6|17|few|TRBV7-2
TGTGCCAGCAGCTTAGCTGGGACCTCGATTGGGAATTCACCCCTCCACTTT
CASSLAGTSIGNSPLHF
>-|TRBJ1-2|18|-|TRBV13
TGTGCCAGCAGCACACAAAACCAGGACGGTCGAAGGGGGTATGGCTACACCTTC
CASSTQNQDGRRGYGYTF
>TRBD2|TRBJ2-5|18|-|TRBV4-2
TGTGCCAGCAGCCAAGACCGGTTTCGGGGGGGAGGGCAAGAGACCCAGTACTTC
CASSQDRFRGGGQETQYF
>-|TRBJ1-5|13|-|TRBV4-3
TGCGCCAGCAGCCCATTAACGGGTCAGCCCCAGCATTTT
CASSPLTGQPQHF
>-|TRBJ2-3|16|-|TRBV7-9
TGTGCCAGCAGCAACCGAATGGCGGGGCTCACAGATACGCAGTATTTT
CASSNRMAGLTDTQYF
>-|TRBJ1-2|12|few|TRBV29-1
TGCAGCGTTGTGGGGGACCTCTATGGCTACACCTTC
CSVVGDLYGYTF
>-|TRBJ2-7|12|-|TRBV25-1
TGTGCCAGCGGCGGACTGAGATACGAGCAGTACTTC
CASGGLRYEQYF
>TRBD1|TRBJ2-1|14|-|TRBV6-5
TGTGCCAGCAGACTTGGGACAGGCGGGAATGAGCAGTTCTTC
CASRLGTGGNEQFF
>-|TRBJ2-5|13|-|TRBV27
TGTGCCAGCAGTCACCCGGGAAAAGAGACCCAGTACTTC
CASSHPGKETQYF